These T cell receptor beta chains were read from a single sample in a study of response to subunit inactivated influenza vaccine. From the RT-PCR reads, TCRdb called clonotypes with MiXCR, one entry per CDR3 protein. The sample consists of around 150,000 distinct CDR3 sequences, roughly a tenth of them appearing once. The sequenced sample was non-naive T cells sorted from PBMCs, obtained roughly 48 days after vaccination. The source of these receptors is a man aged 45-65 years who received an inactivated influenza vaccine. The CDR3 runs from the conserved cysteine through the conserved F or W. The D gene is left open where the match is weak. Some rows have no size entry. The others give once, few or many, or a class for an expanded clone.

D: -; J: TRBJ2-1; V: TRBV12-3/TRBV12-4; size: -; DNA: TGTGCCAGCACCCTCGGGATTAGGATTAACAATGAGCAGTTCTTC; CDR3: CASTLGIRINNEQFF
D: TRBD2; J: TRBJ2-2; V: TRBV20-1; size: few; DNA: TGCAGTGCTATCTCGGGACTAGCGGGAGCCGGGGAGCTGTTTTTT; CDR3: CSAISGLAGAGELFF
D: TRBD1; J: TRBJ1-5; V: TRBV6-1; size: many; DNA: TGTGCCAGCACCTCCGGGGACAGGGGGCAGGAGGGCAGCCAGCCCCAGCATTTT; CDR3: CASTSGDRGQEGSQPQHF
D: -; J: TRBJ1-1; V: TRBV4-3; size: -; DNA: TGCGCCAGCAGCCTCCGGGGAAGCACTGAAGCTTTCTTT; CDR3: CASSLRGSTEAFF
D: -; J: TRBJ2-5; V: TRBV29-1; size: few; DNA: TGCAGCGCCACTCTGAACGGGGGAGAGACCCAGTACTTC; CDR3: CSATLNGGETQYF
D: -; J: TRBJ2-2; V: TRBV5-5; size: -; DNA: TGTGCCAGCAGCTGGGGGACACCGAACACCGGGGAGCTGTTTTTT; CDR3: CASSWGTPNTGELFF
D: TRBD1; J: TRBJ1-3; V: TRBV6-5; size: -; DNA: TGTGCCAGCACCTCTAGTATCGGCCTCTGGAGGGGGCCGAACTCTGGAAACACCATATATTTT; CDR3: CASTSSIGLWRGPNSGNTIYF
D: -; J: TRBJ2-3; V: TRBV29-1; size: many; DNA: TGCAGCGTTGCTACCGGGCCCCCGGCGCAGTATTTT; CDR3: CSVATGPPAQYF
D: -; J: TRBJ1-1; V: TRBV4-3; size: few; DNA: TGCGCCAGCAGCCAAGACAGTTCACCCACTGAAGCTTTCTTT; CDR3: CASSQDSSPTEAFF
D: -; J: TRBJ2-7; V: TRBV5-5; size: few; DNA: TGTGCCAGCAGCTGGCGCGGCGGCGACGAGCAGTACTTC; CDR3: CASSWRGGDEQYF
D: -; J: TRBJ2-4; V: TRBV28; size: few; DNA: TGTGCCAGCAGTTTAGATGTACGGCTAGCCAAAAACATTCAGTACTTC; CDR3: CASSLDVRLAKNIQYF
D: TRBD1; J: TRBJ2-1; V: TRBV6-5; size: -; DNA: TGTGCCAGCAGTTCTACGGACAGGGGAGATGAGCAGTTCTTC; CDR3: CASSSTDRGDEQFF
D: -; J: TRBJ2-1; V: TRBV29-1; size: few; DNA: TGCAGCGTCGAGGAGTACAATGAGCAGTTCTTC; CDR3: CSVEEYNEQFF
D: TRBD2; J: TRBJ2-1; V: TRBV20-1; size: few; DNA: TGCAGTGCTAGATCGTTAGCGGGAGCCTACAATGAGCAGTTCTTC; CDR3: CSARSLAGAYNEQFF
D: -; J: TRBJ2-3; V: TRBV10-2; size: -; DNA: TGCGCCAGCAGTGGGGGTAGCACGCAGTATTTT; CDR3: CASSGGSTQYF
D: TRBD1; J: TRBJ2-3; V: TRBV5-6; size: once; DNA: TGTGCCAGCAGCCTGCCGGGACAGGGCTCAGATACGCAGTATTTT; CDR3: CASSLPGQGSDTQYF
D: TRBD2; J: TRBJ2-7; V: TRBV20-1; size: -; DNA: TGCAGTGCTAGAGAGGGCGGGGGTTCCGAGCAGTACTTC; CDR3: CSAREGGGSEQYF
D: -; J: TRBJ1-1; V: TRBV12-5; size: -; DNA: TGTGCTAGTGGCGTTTCAGGAATACCTGAAGCTTTCTTT; CDR3: CASGVSGIPEAFF
D: TRBD2; J: TRBJ2-7; V: TRBV6-1; size: many; DNA: TGTGCCAGCAGCGGGACTAGCGATTACGAGCAGTACTTC; CDR3: CASSGTSDYEQYF
D: -; J: TRBJ2-2; V: TRBV7-7; size: few; DNA: TGTGCTAGCAGCCCAGGGAACTCCGGGGAGCTGTTTTTT; CDR3: CASSPGNSGELFF
D: -; J: TRBJ1-1; V: TRBV28; size: -; DNA: TGTGCCAGCAGTTCAGCAGGGATGAACACTGAAGCTTTCTTT; CDR3: CASSSAGMNTEAFF
D: TRBD2; J: TRBJ2-1; V: TRBV4-3; size: many; DNA: TGCGCCAGCAGCCAAGATTTCAGCGGGAGGCCCGATGAGCAGTTCTTC; CDR3: CASSQDFSGRPDEQFF
D: -; J: TRBJ1-1; V: TRBV24-1; size: -; DNA: TGTGCCACCAGTGAGCCGGGTAGAGACACTGAAGCTTTCTTT; CDR3: CATSEPGRDTEAFF
D: -; J: TRBJ2-1; V: TRBV14; size: few; DNA: TGTGCCAGCAGCCATTTTGGCCATAGCGCTAATGAGCAGTTCTTC; CDR3: CASSHFGHSANEQFF
D: -; J: TRBJ2-1; V: TRBV6-2/TRBV6-3; size: few; DNA: TGTGCCAGCAGGAGACTGGTCGCTTGGAATGAGCAGTTCTTC; CDR3: CASRRLVAWNEQFF
D: -; J: TRBJ1-6; V: TRBV28; size: few; DNA: TGTGCCAGCAGTCGGGTCCGTTCACCCCTCCACTTT; CDR3: CASSRVRSPLHF
D: TRBD1; J: TRBJ1-2; V: TRBV24-1; size: many; DNA: TGTGCCACCGGGACAGGGAACTATGGCTACACCTTC; CDR3: CATGTGNYGYTF
D: -; J: TRBJ2-7; V: TRBV6-2/TRBV6-3; size: many; DNA: TGTGCCAGCAGTTTTAACTCCTACGAGCAGTACTTC; CDR3: CASSFNSYEQYF
D: -; J: TRBJ1-5; V: TRBV3-1; size: few; DNA: TGTGCCAGCAGCCAAGGATTCTCAACAGAAGCTAGCAATCAGCCCCAGCATTTT; CDR3: CASSQGFSTEASNQPQHF
D: TRBD2; J: TRBJ2-7; V: TRBV7-8; size: -; DNA: TGTGCCAGCAGATCTGGACTAGCGGGAGACCCCGAGCAGTACTTC; CDR3: CASRSGLAGDPEQYF
D: TRBD1; J: TRBJ2-7; V: TRBV6-1; size: few; DNA: TGTGCCAGCAGTACCATTCTACAGGGGGTGCCTTTCTACGAGCAGTACTTC; CDR3: CASSTILQGVPFYEQYF
D: -; J: TRBJ2-5; V: TRBV14; size: few; DNA: TGTGCCAGCAGCACAACGCAAGGGTTAGGCGAGACCCAGTACTTC; CDR3: CASSTTQGLGETQYF
D: -; J: TRBJ1-5; V: TRBV18; size: many; DNA: TGTGCCAGCTCATATGACAGGACCGTCAATCAGCCCCAGCATTTT; CDR3: CASSYDRTVNQPQHF
D: TRBD2; J: TRBJ2-5; V: TRBV4-1; size: many; DNA: TGCGCCAGCAGCCGACTAGCAGCAGAGACCCAGTACTTC; CDR3: CASSRLAAETQYF
D: TRBD1; J: TRBJ1-2; V: TRBV9; size: -; DNA: TGTGCCAGCAGGCGACAGGGGGGGATCGACTATGGCTACACCTTC; CDR3: CASRRQGGIDYGYTF
D: -; J: TRBJ2-6; V: TRBV25-1; size: many; DNA: TGTGCCAGCAGTGAATCCCGCTACTCTGGGGCCAACGTCCTGACTTTC; CDR3: CASSESRYSGANVLTF
D: TRBD2; J: TRBJ2-1; V: TRBV5-1; size: medium-sized; DNA: TGCGCCAGCAGCTCTGGACTAGCGGGAGATATTAATGATGAGCAGTTCTTC; CDR3: CASSSGLAGDINDEQFF
D: TRBD1; J: TRBJ1-2; V: TRBV3-1; size: few; DNA: TGTGCCAGCAGCCAATTTATTCGGGGACAGGGGAATGGCTACACCTTC; CDR3: CASSQFIRGQGNGYTF
D: -; J: TRBJ2-5; V: TRBV7-7; size: few; DNA: TGTGCTAGCAGCTTACTGGCAGGGGAGACCCAGTACTTC; CDR3: CASSLLAGETQYF
D: -; J: TRBJ2-3; V: TRBV20-1; size: few; DNA: TGCAGTGCTAGAGCTGTCGGGGCGGACCCAGATACGCAGTATTTT; CDR3: CSARAVGADPDTQYF
D: TRBD2; J: TRBJ2-7; V: TRBV3-1; size: few; DNA: TGTGCCAGCAGCCAAACCGGGACTAGTAAATACGAGCAGTACTTC; CDR3: CASSQTGTSKYEQYF
D: TRBD1; J: TRBJ1-2; V: TRBV29-1; size: many; DNA: TGCAGCGTTGAAGCCGCCCTAAAGAGGGGGCTCTATGGCTACACCTTC; CDR3: CSVEAALKRGLYGYTF
D: -; J: TRBJ2-1; V: TRBV7-8; size: -; DNA: TGTGCCAGCAGCCCACGACTAGTCAATGAGCAGTTCTTC; CDR3: CASSPRLVNEQFF
D: TRBD1; J: TRBJ2-4; V: TRBV24-1; size: many; DNA: TGTGCCACAAGCCATACCGGGACAGGGGGCGCAGAACACCAGTACTTC; CDR3: CATSHTGTGGAEHQYF
D: -; J: TRBJ2-1; V: TRBV20-1; size: few; DNA: TGCAGTGCTAGTGGTGGGAGGAATGAGCAGTTCTTC; CDR3: CSASGGRNEQFF
D: TRBD1; J: TRBJ1-2; V: TRBV3-1; size: few; DNA: TGTGCCAGCAGCCCACCAGGGGGCAGCGGCTACACCTTC; CDR3: CASSPPGGSGYTF
D: -; J: TRBJ2-1; V: TRBV27; size: -; DNA: TGTGCCAGCAGCCGGCCTCCGAACAATGAGCAGTTCTTC; CDR3: CASSRPPNNEQFF
D: TRBD2; J: TRBJ2-1; V: TRBV20-1; size: once; DNA: TGCAGTGCTAGAGGGTTTTCCGGGACTAGCGGGAGGCCTAGCTCCTACAATGAGCAGTTCTTC; CDR3: CSARGFSGTSGRPSSYNEQFF